The present T cell receptor (beta chain) was sequenced within a study of cytomegalovirus exposure and HLA in healthy donors. Whole-study context: Approximately 81% of 300 to 450 genotyped donors fell in the Caucasian-associated ancestry cluster. The study's findings and limits: It was about 180 TCR beta chains that were listed as cytomegalovirus-associated. An assumption of roughly uniform sequencing depth across donors underlay the presence/absence analyses. Researchers reported in a later analysis that a missense DCLRE1C variant was tied to TCR beta V- and J-gene trimming.

PCR amplification relied on 60 Vbeta primers (plus 13 Jbeta primers). The protocol was immunoSEQ multiplex PCR, while the TCRdb copy is restricted to in-frame clones and leaves out a portion. The sample shows 250,000 or so clones, about nine tenths of them seen only once. The CDR3 loop spans 15 amino acids. V lost 6 bases to trimming and J lost 1 base; unmatched junction nucleotides: 6. From germline, CDR1 is MNHNY and CDR2 SVGAGI (reference sequence). Regarding this clone: Its antigen is currently unknown.

The sequencing input was PBMCs. The clonotype comes from a girl between 2 and 10 years old in good health and CMV-seronegative. The chain links TRBV6-6 to TRBJ2-3, with TRBD1 identical over 8 bases. CDR3: CASRGQGQGTDTQYF. The CDR3 coding sequence is TGTGCCAGCAGAGGACAGGGTCAGGGCACAGATACGCAGTATTTT.